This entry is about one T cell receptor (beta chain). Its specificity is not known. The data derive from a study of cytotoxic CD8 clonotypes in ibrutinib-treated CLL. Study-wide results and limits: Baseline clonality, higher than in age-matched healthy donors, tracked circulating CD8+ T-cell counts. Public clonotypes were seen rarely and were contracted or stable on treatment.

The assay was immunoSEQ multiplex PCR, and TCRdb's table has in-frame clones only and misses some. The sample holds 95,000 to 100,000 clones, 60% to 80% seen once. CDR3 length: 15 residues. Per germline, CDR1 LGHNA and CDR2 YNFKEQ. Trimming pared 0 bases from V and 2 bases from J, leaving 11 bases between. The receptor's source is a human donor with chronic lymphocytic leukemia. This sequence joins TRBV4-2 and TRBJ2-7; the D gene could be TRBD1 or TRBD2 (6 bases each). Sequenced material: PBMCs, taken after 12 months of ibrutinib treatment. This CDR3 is CASSQDYGGPYEQYF. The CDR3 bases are TGTGCCAGCAGCCAAGATTATGGGGGGCCCTACGAGCAGTACTTC.